Following are 3 T cell receptor beta chains from one sample sequenced in a study of blood T cell repertoires in COVID-19 (dated by TCRdb to between 2020 and 2021). Library method: the immunoSEQ multiplex PCR assay. TCRdb mirrors the immuneACCESS table, restricted to in-frame sequences. Some clones are absent from its copies; in checked studies, under half trace to an unresolved V gene, and the reason for the others is unknown. This sample has under 500,000 clones in its table, and around 89% of those were observed once. Roughly 4% of the sample is taken by the ten largest. Sequenced: peripheral blood. All receptors derive from a woman in her twenties or thirties with acute or convalescent COVID-19.

CDR3 region: CASSPSNEQFF. In nucleotides, the CDR3 is TGTGCCAGCAGCCCTAGTAATGAGCAGTTCTTC. The chain combines TRBV12-3 or TRBV12-4 with TRBJ2-1; D gene unclear. This CDR3 comprises 11 residues. Trimming stripped 6 bases from V and 7 bases from J, with 7 bases between.

This chain connects TRBV4-1 to TRBJ2-7; the match to TRBD2 covers 8 bases. The CDR3 has 19 amino acids. Germline-derived CDR1 and CDR2 are MGHRA and YSYEKL. V gave up 1 base and J gave up 5 bases; unmatched junction bases: 19. CDR3 protein: CASSQVLLRSGGARDEQYF. CDR3 bases: TGCGCCAGCAGCCAAGTTCTTTTAAGGTCCGGGGGGGCCAGGGACGAGCAGTACTTC.

The V gene is TRBV5-1, the J gene TRBJ2-5; the match to TRBD2 covers 11 bases. CDR1 is SGHRS and CDR2 is YFSETQ in the germline V gene. CDR3 length: 17 amino acids. Trimming took 0 bases from V and 4 from J; bases not matched to a gene: 8. The CDR3 reads CASSLVSSGGPGETQYF. CDR3 bases: TGCGCCAGCAGCTTGGTTTCTAGCGGGGGGCCCGGAGAGACCCAGTACTTC.